Listed below are T cell receptor beta chains from one sample, sequenced in a study of blood T cell repertoires in COVID-19. Measured with immunoSEQ multiplex PCR; TCRdb has only the in-frame clones, and not every one. The sample shows about 200,000 clones, approximately 86% of them seen only once. The sample taken for sequencing was PBMCs or T cells enriched from blood (not recorded which). The receptors come from a woman aged 25-40 years who had been exposed to COVID-19. Each CDR3 is given with its conserved first and last residue. A D gene is named only where the DNA matches it firmly. Expanded clones are given a class, and other clones once, few, many or no size at all.

d_call: TRBD1; clone_size: few; v_call: TRBV6-5; j_call: TRBJ1-6; cdr3_nt: TGTGCCACCCTGGACAGGGGGCACGATTCACCCCTCCACTTT; cdr3_aa: CATLDRGHDSPLHF
d_call: TRBD2; clone_size: NA; v_call: TRBV5-1; j_call: TRBJ2-5; cdr3_nt: TGCGCCAGCAGCTATTGGGACTACCCTCGAGAGACCCAGTACTTC; cdr3_aa: CASSYWDYPRETQYF
d_call: TRBD1; clone_size: NA; v_call: TRBV5-1; j_call: TRBJ1-2; cdr3_nt: TGCGCCAGCAGCTTGGGACAGGGACTAGGTGAGGCGGACACCTTC; cdr3_aa: CASSLGQGLGEADTF
d_call: NA; clone_size: NA; v_call: TRBV7-9; j_call: TRBJ1-5; cdr3_nt: TGTGCCAGCAGCTTAGGAGGGTATAGCAATCAGCCCCAGCATTTT; cdr3_aa: CASSLGGYSNQPQHF
d_call: NA; clone_size: NA; v_call: TRBV9; j_call: TRBJ1-5; cdr3_nt: TGTGCCAGCAGCGTAGGAGGTAATAGCAATCAGCCCCAGCATTTT; cdr3_aa: CASSVGGNSNQPQHF
d_call: NA; clone_size: NA; v_call: TRBV3-1/TRBV3-2; j_call: TRBJ1-5; cdr3_nt: TGTGCCAGCAGCCAAGCACACAGTAGCAATCAGCCCCAGCATTTT; cdr3_aa: CASSQAHSSNQPQHF
d_call: TRBD1; clone_size: NA; v_call: TRBV5-1; j_call: TRBJ1-5; cdr3_nt: TGCGCCAGCAGCCCAGGGGGTGGGGGCAATCAGCCCCAGCATTTT; cdr3_aa: CASSPGGGGNQPQHF
d_call: NA; clone_size: NA; v_call: TRBV18; j_call: TRBJ1-1; cdr3_nt: TGTGCCAGCTCGCCTAACAGGGACACTGAAGCTTTCTTT; cdr3_aa: CASSPNRDTEAFF
d_call: TRBD1; clone_size: NA; v_call: TRBV2; j_call: TRBJ1-1; cdr3_nt: TGTGCCAGCAGTGAAAGGACGACAGGGACGGGCACTGAAGCTTTCTTT; cdr3_aa: CASSERTTGTGTEAFF
d_call: NA; clone_size: NA; v_call: TRBV28; j_call: TRBJ1-2; cdr3_nt: TGTGCCAGCATGCCCCAGGGATATGGCTACACCTTC; cdr3_aa: CASMPQGYGYTF
d_call: NA; clone_size: NA; v_call: TRBV18; j_call: TRBJ2-3; cdr3_nt: TGTGCCAGCTCACCAGGGGGGGCACGCACAGATACGCAGTATTTT; cdr3_aa: CASSPGGARTDTQYF
d_call: NA; clone_size: NA; v_call: TRBV5-1; j_call: TRBJ1-2; cdr3_nt: TGCGCCAGCTCCCCTACTACGGACTACTATGGCTACACCTTC; cdr3_aa: CASSPTTDYYGYTF
d_call: TRBD2; clone_size: NA; v_call: TRBV19; j_call: TRBJ2-7; cdr3_nt: TGTGCCAGTAGTTTTTCGGGACTAGCCTACGAGCAGTACTTC; cdr3_aa: CASSFSGLAYEQYF
d_call: NA; clone_size: few; v_call: TRBV12-3/TRBV12-4; j_call: TRBJ1-1; cdr3_nt: TGTGCCAGCAGATCACAATGGCAAATGGCTTTCTTT; cdr3_aa: CASRSQWQMAFF
d_call: NA; clone_size: NA; v_call: TRBV30; j_call: TRBJ1-6; cdr3_nt: TGTGCCTGGAGTGTACGGGCGTTGGGGGCCCGGCATTCACCCCTCCACTTT; cdr3_aa: CAWSVRALGARHSPLHF
d_call: TRBD1; clone_size: NA; v_call: TRBV5-6; j_call: TRBJ1-5; cdr3_nt: TGTGCCAGCAGCTTCGGGACAGGTAATCAGCCCCAGCATTTT; cdr3_aa: CASSFGTGNQPQHF
d_call: NA; clone_size: few; v_call: TRBV12-3/TRBV12-4; j_call: TRBJ1-2; cdr3_nt: TGTGCCAGCAGTTTGGAGGGGGGGTATGGCTACACCTTC; cdr3_aa: CASSLEGGYGYTF
d_call: TRBD1; clone_size: NA; v_call: TRBV5-8; j_call: TRBJ1-5; cdr3_nt: TGTGCCAGCAGCTTTAGGACAGGGTCTAATCAGCCCCAGCATTTT; cdr3_aa: CASSFRTGSNQPQHF
d_call: TRBD1; clone_size: NA; v_call: TRBV7-8; j_call: TRBJ2-1; cdr3_nt: TGTGCCAGCAGCTTATGGCGGGACAGGATTATGTATGAGCAGTTCTTC; cdr3_aa: CASSLWRDRIMYEQFF
d_call: NA; clone_size: NA; v_call: TRBV3-1/TRBV3-2; j_call: TRBJ1-5; cdr3_nt: TGTGCCAGCAGCCAAGTACAGGGATCAAATCAGCCCCAGCATTTT; cdr3_aa: CASSQVQGSNQPQHF
d_call: TRBD2; clone_size: NA; v_call: TRBV5-1; j_call: TRBJ2-1; cdr3_nt: TGCGCCAGCAGCCCGAGGACTAGCGGGGGAGATGAGCAGTTCTTC; cdr3_aa: CASSPRTSGGDEQFF
d_call: NA; clone_size: NA; v_call: TRBV30; j_call: TRBJ1-2; cdr3_nt: TGTGCCTGGACCGTCCGGGAAATCTATGGCTACACCTTC; cdr3_aa: CAWTVREIYGYTF
d_call: NA; clone_size: NA; v_call: TRBV11-3; j_call: TRBJ2-7; cdr3_nt: TGTGCCAGCAACTTCCCAGGGGCGCTTAACGAGCAGTACTTC; cdr3_aa: CASNFPGALNEQYF
d_call: TRBD1; clone_size: NA; v_call: TRBV7-9; j_call: TRBJ1-1; cdr3_nt: TGTGCCAGCAGCTTAGAAGGGTTAGACAGGGGGAACACTGAAGCTTTCTTT; cdr3_aa: CASSLEGLDRGNTEAFF
d_call: NA; clone_size: NA; v_call: TRBV5-1; j_call: TRBJ1-2; cdr3_nt: TGCGCCAGCAGCGATCATCGGGGGGGAGGCTATGGCTACACCTTC; cdr3_aa: CASSDHRGGGYGYTF
d_call: NA; clone_size: NA; v_call: TRBV27; j_call: TRBJ2-2; cdr3_nt: TGTGCCAGCAGTTTATGGGCCCAGGGGACCGGGGAGCTGTTTTTT; cdr3_aa: CASSLWAQGTGELFF
d_call: NA; clone_size: NA; v_call: TRBV14; j_call: TRBJ2-1; cdr3_nt: TGTGCCAGCAGCCAAGAAGGTCTGGGAGCAGGTTACAATGAGCAGTTCTTC; cdr3_aa: CASSQEGLGAGYNEQFF
d_call: TRBD2; clone_size: NA; v_call: TRBV19; j_call: TRBJ2-1; cdr3_nt: TGTGCCAGTAAGCGGGGGAGCTCCTACAATGAGCAGTTCTTC; cdr3_aa: CASKRGSSYNEQFF
d_call: NA; clone_size: NA; v_call: TRBV5-1; j_call: TRBJ1-3; cdr3_nt: TGCGCCAGCAGCTTGGCCGCCGGGGGGCTTGGAAACACCATATATTTT; cdr3_aa: CASSLAAGGLGNTIYF
d_call: NA; clone_size: once; v_call: TRBV2; j_call: TRBJ2-2; cdr3_nt: TGTGCCAGCGGGTGGCGGGGGAACACCGGGGAGCTGTTTTTT; cdr3_aa: CASGWRGNTGELFF
d_call: NA; clone_size: NA; v_call: TRBV29-1; j_call: TRBJ1-2; cdr3_nt: TGCAGCGTCTCCCGACAGCTCGGTGGCTACACCTTC; cdr3_aa: CSVSRQLGGYTF
d_call: TRBD1; clone_size: NA; v_call: TRBV5-4; j_call: TRBJ1-4; cdr3_nt: TGTGCCAGCAGCTTACAGGGGGTAGAGGAAAAACTGTTTTTT; cdr3_aa: CASSLQGVEEKLFF
d_call: TRBD1; clone_size: NA; v_call: TRBV27; j_call: TRBJ2-7; cdr3_nt: TGTGCCAGCAGTGAAATCGGGACAGTCGGGTCCTACGAGCAGTACTTC; cdr3_aa: CASSEIGTVGSYEQYF
d_call: NA; clone_size: once; v_call: TRBV7-2; j_call: TRBJ2-6; cdr3_nt: TGTGCCAGCAGCGTCAGGGGAACTGGGGCCAACGTCCTGACTTTC; cdr3_aa: CASSVRGTGANVLTF
d_call: TRBD1; clone_size: NA; v_call: TRBV7-8; j_call: TRBJ1-5; cdr3_nt: TGTGCCAGCAGTAATACCGGGACAGGGAATCCCCAGCATTTT; cdr3_aa: CASSNTGTGNPQHF
d_call: NA; clone_size: few; v_call: TRBV5-1; j_call: TRBJ1-5; cdr3_nt: TGCGCCAGCAGCTACCAGTCTCCATATAGCAATCAGCCCCAGCATTTT; cdr3_aa: CASSYQSPYSNQPQHF
d_call: TRBD1; clone_size: few; v_call: TRBV28; j_call: TRBJ1-4; cdr3_nt: TGTGCCAGCAGTTCCCAGGGGGCGGGCACAACTAATGAAAAACTGTTTTTT; cdr3_aa: CASSSQGAGTTNEKLFF
d_call: TRBD1; clone_size: NA; v_call: TRBV7-2; j_call: TRBJ1-2; cdr3_nt: TGTGCCAGCAGCTCAGGACAGGGTGTACTTGTAGGCTACACCTTC; cdr3_aa: CASSSGQGVLVGYTF
d_call: NA; clone_size: NA; v_call: TRBV7-9; j_call: TRBJ2-3; cdr3_nt: TGTGCCAGCAGCCAAACTAGGGGCACAGATACGCAGTATTTT; cdr3_aa: CASSQTRGTDTQYF
d_call: TRBD2; clone_size: NA; v_call: TRBV30; j_call: TRBJ2-2; cdr3_nt: TGTGCCTGGAGCGGTAGCGGGGCCGGGGAGCTGTTTTTT; cdr3_aa: CAWSGSGAGELFF
d_call: TRBD1; clone_size: NA; v_call: TRBV19; j_call: TRBJ2-7; cdr3_nt: TGTGCCAGTAGTCAACCTAACAGGGGTTACGAGCAGTACTTC; cdr3_aa: CASSQPNRGYEQYF
d_call: NA; clone_size: NA; v_call: TRBV3-1/TRBV3-2; j_call: TRBJ1-3; cdr3_nt: TGTGCCAGCAGCCATTCAGGGCGCGGAAACACCATATATTTT; cdr3_aa: CASSHSGRGNTIYF
d_call: TRBD1; clone_size: NA; v_call: TRBV11-3; j_call: TRBJ2-1; cdr3_nt: TGTGCCAGCAGCGACTACAGACAGGGGGTAAATGAGCAGTTCTTC; cdr3_aa: CASSDYRQGVNEQFF
d_call: NA; clone_size: NA; v_call: TRBV5-1; j_call: TRBJ2-1; cdr3_nt: TGCGCCAGCAGCTATCAGGGGATTGGCAATGAGCAGTTCTTC; cdr3_aa: CASSYQGIGNEQFF
d_call: NA; clone_size: NA; v_call: TRBV11-2; j_call: TRBJ1-5; cdr3_nt: TGTGCCAGCAGCTTAGGAGGGAGTGGCAATCAGCCCCAGCATTTT; cdr3_aa: CASSLGGSGNQPQHF
d_call: NA; clone_size: once; v_call: TRBV19; j_call: TRBJ1-6; cdr3_nt: TGTGCCAGTAGTATCGGACTCTCTAATTCACCCCTCCACTTT; cdr3_aa: CASSIGLSNSPLHF
d_call: TRBD1; clone_size: NA; v_call: TRBV7-3; j_call: TRBJ2-2; cdr3_nt: TGTGCCAGCAGCCCTTCCCTGGACAGGGCCGGGGAGCTGTTTTTT; cdr3_aa: CASSPSLDRAGELFF
d_call: NA; clone_size: NA; v_call: TRBV27; j_call: TRBJ2-1; cdr3_nt: TGTGCCAGCAGTTTTCTTCCTAGCTCCTACAATGAGCAGTTCTTC; cdr3_aa: CASSFLPSSYNEQFF
d_call: NA; clone_size: NA; v_call: TRBV28; j_call: TRBJ1-4; cdr3_nt: TGTGCCAGCAGCGACACAGGTGCAACTAATGAAAAACTGTTTTTT; cdr3_aa: CASSDTGATNEKLFF
d_call: NA; clone_size: few; v_call: TRBV20-1; j_call: TRBJ1-1; cdr3_nt: TGCAGTGCTTCGGAACAGGGCACAGCTTTCTTT; cdr3_aa: CSASEQGTAFF
d_call: NA; clone_size: once; v_call: TRBV5-1; j_call: TRBJ2-3; cdr3_nt: TGCGCCAGCAGCTTGGCCCCACTAGACACAGATACGCAGTATTTT; cdr3_aa: CASSLAPLDTDTQYF